These 14 T cell receptor beta chains were all obtained from the same sample, sequenced in a study of T cell responses to AZD1222 COVID-19 vaccine. The protocol was immunoSEQ multiplex PCR, while the TCRdb copy is restricted to in-frame clones and leaves out a portion. This table has about 150,000 clones, 85% to 95% appearing once. Here the sequenced sample was peripheral blood, taken 28 days after the second AZD1222 dose. These receptors were taken from an adult who received the AZD1222 COVID-19 vaccine.

This clone came up once. The V gene is TRBV5-8, the J gene TRBJ1-4, with no clear D. The V end lost 4 bases, the J end lost 8 bases, and 18 bases lay between the germline ends. CDR3 length equals 15 residues. Germline CDR1 and CDR2: SGHTS and YDEGEE. CDR3 sequence (DNA): TGTGCCAGCAGCGAGGAGTCTCGATGGCACGAAAAACTGTTTTTT. This sequence encodes CASSEESRWHEKLFF.

The chain has TRBV7-3 and TRBJ2-3; D possibly corresponds to TRBD1 (6 bases). V was trimmed by 5 bases and J by 3 bases, leaving 9 bases between them. Germline values: CDR1 SGHTA, CDR2 FQGTGA. The CDR3 totals 13 residues. The CDR3 loop is CASSRQVTDTQYF. The CDR3 nucleotides read TGTGCCAGCAGCCGACAGGTTACAGATACGCAGTATTTT.

The chain joins TRBV2 to TRBJ1-2; maybe TRBD1 (5 bases). CDR1 SNHLY and CDR2 FYNNEI come from the germline V gene. The V end was cut by 2 bases, the J end by 3 bases, with 13 bases between. The CDR3 spans 15 residues. CDR3 sequence: CASSELSGTHYGYTF. CDR3 sequence (DNA): TGTGCCAGCAGTGAACTGAGCGGGACTCACTATGGCTACACCTTC.

As DNA, the CDR3 is TGTGCCAGCCGCCCGAGGGGAGGTTCGGGTGAAAAACTGTTTTTT. Encoded protein: CASRPRGGSGEKLFF. The chain has TRBV28 and TRBJ1-4; D perhaps matches TRBD1 (5 bases). The CDR3 covers 15 residues. The V and J ends lost 8 bases and 7 bases respectively, with 20 bases between them. CDR1 and CDR2 (germline): MDHEN, SYDVKM. The variable domain in full, completed from reference TRBV28 and TRBJ1-4, reads DVKVTQSSRYLVKRTGEKVFLECVQDMDHENMFWYRQDPGLGLRLIYFSYDVKMKEKGDIPEGYSVSREKKERFSLILESASTNQTSMYLCASRPRGGSGEKLFFGSGTQLSVL.

The chain is built from TRBV7-9 and TRBJ2-5, with unresolved D. CDR1 and CDR2 from the germline V gene are SEHNR and FQNEAQ (reference sequence). Trimming took 5 bases from V and 5 from J, leaving 15 bases between them. The CDR3 runs to 14 residues. The CDR3 loop reads CASSPGTVHETQYF. The CDR3 DNA follows: TGTGCCAGCAGCCCTGGCACTGTCCATGAGACCCAGTACTTC.

The chain uses TRBV9 and TRBJ2-3; tentatively, D is TRBD2 (6 bases). The germline V gene has CDR1 SGDLS and CDR2 YYNGEE. There are 15 residues in the CDR3. V dropped 0 bases and J dropped 2 bases, with 10 bases sitting between them. The CDR3 DNA is TGTGCCAGCAGCGTAGGGGTAGCGGACACAGATACGCAGTATTTT. Translated: CASSVGVADTDTQYF.

The chain carries TRBV19 and TRBJ1-5; tentative D call: TRBD1 (5 bases). Per germline, CDR1 LNHDA and CDR2 SQIVND (reference sequence). Trimming took 7 bases from V and 4 from J, leaving 17 bases between them. The CDR3 runs 15 residues. This CDR3 reads CASTPKGSVNQPQHF. CDR3 DNA: TGTGCCAGTACCCCTAAGGGGTCGGTAAATCAGCCCCAGCATTTT.

V usage is TRBV18 and J usage is TRBJ2-2, with D perhaps TRBD2 (5 bases). Trimming removed 3 bases at V and 2 bases at J, with 19 bases between. The CDR3 runs 18 residues. CDR1 KGHSH and CDR2 LQKENI come from the germline V gene. DNA of the CDR3: TGTGCCAGCTCACCGGCCCGGGATTTACAGAGAAACACCGGGGAGCTGTTTTTT. This gives the protein CASSPARDLQRNTGELFF.

DNA of the CDR3: TGTGCCAGTAGTTTTGGACAGGGGGTTTACAATGAGCAGTTCTTC. It encodes CASSFGQGVYNEQFF. The V and J genes are TRBV19 and TRBJ2-1; TRBD1 aligns across 10 bases. Germline V CDR1 and CDR2: LNHDA, SQIVND (reference sequence). V dropped 5 bases and J dropped 4; count of bases not matched to a gene: 5. This CDR3 contains 15 residues.

The CDR3 reads CASSFVGQGGSGELFF. The CDR3 DNA reads as TGTGCCAGCAGCTTCGTTGGACAGGGAGGGAGCGGGGAGCTGTTTTTT. The chain employs TRBV11-2 and TRBJ2-2, with a tentative D call TRBD1 (8 bases). V lost 3 bases and J 7 bases, leaving 18 bases between the germline ends. Germline loops: CDR1 SGHAT, CDR2 FQNNGV. The CDR3 extends over 16 amino acids.

V gene TRBV28 combines with J gene TRBJ2-1; TRBD1 aligns across 8 bases. With V trimmed by 3 bases and J by 8 bases, 3 bases remained unmatched. Looked up from germline, CDR1 is MDHEN and CDR2 is SYDVKM. The CDR3 sequence is 13 residues long. For the CDR3, the DNA is TGTGCCAGCAGTTTGACAGGGGTCGATGAGCAGTTCTTC. Encoded protein: CASSLTGVDEQFF.

J is TRBJ1-1 and V is TRBV4-1; no clear D. Germline loops: CDR1 MGHRA, CDR2 YSYEKL. Trimming cost V 3 bases and J 1 base, with 15 bases left between them. The CDR3 has 16 amino acids. The CDR3 sequence: CASSHTTRGANTEAFF. As DNA, the CDR3 is TGCGCCAGCAGCCACACAACTCGGGGTGCGAACACTGAAGCTTTCTTT.

The chain employs TRBV2 and TRBJ2-5; D tentatively fits TRBD1 or TRBD2 (5 bases each). V lost 7 bases and J 5 bases, leaving 8 bases between the germline ends. CDR1 and CDR2 (germline): SNHLY, FYNNEI. The length of the CDR3 is 11 residues. This chain's CDR3 is CASTRGETQYF. The DNA for the CDR3 is TGTGCCAGCACGAGGGGCGAGACCCAGTACTTC. Full variable domain (outside the CDR3, taken from reference TRBV2 and TRBJ2-5): EPEVTQTPSHQVTQMGQEVILRCVPISNHLYFYWYRQILGQKVEFLVSFYNNEISEKSEIFDDQFSVERPDGSNFTLKIRSTKLEDSAMYFCASTRGETQYFGPGTRLLVL.

V and J are TRBV7-3 and TRBJ2-2; the D gene is possibly TRBD2 (5 bases). Germline CDR1 SGHTA, CDR2 FQGTGA. The CDR3 is 14 amino acids. V lost 4 bases and J lost 6, with 12 bases in between. The CDR3 is CASSSATRAGELFF. CDR3 coding DNA: TGTGCCAGCAGCTCCGCTACTAGGGCCGGGGAGCTGTTTTTT.